This T cell receptor (beta chain) was documented in a study of T cells expressing NK-cell markers. The overall study: HCMV seropositivity marked most of the eight sequenced donors; one was seronegative. Study-level findings and limits: Researchers report these clonotypes also headed the CD3+CD56-NKG2C+ fraction in a few donors. Dominant NKG2C+ clonotypes were found to form about 1.0-7.0% of CD8+ T cells in 5 or 6 donors.

Template switching by 5'RACE with UMIs generated the TCR beta cDNA. Reanalyzing the 5' RACE reads, TCRdb keeps one entry per CDR3 protein, without DNA. This sample contains roughly 430,000 distinct CDR3 sequences. About this clonotype: The antigen remains undetermined.

This CDR3 has 16 amino acids. Germline CDR1 and CDR2: MGHRA and YSYEKL. The source is a woman between 18 and 70 years old in good health. The sample taken for sequencing was blood T cells: a sorted CD56 or NKG2C T cell subset, CD4+ or CD8+ T cells, or bulk PBMC T cells (not recorded which). The chain carries TRBV4-1 and TRBJ2-4; TCRdb designates TRBD2, a call that cannot be tested without DNA. Here the CDR3 reads CASSHEEGVAKNIQYF.